The present TCR beta chain was sequenced within a study of Tregs in tolerant kidney transplant recipients. CDR1 and CDR2 from the germline V gene are LGHNA and YNFKEQ. J gave up 5 bases and V 0 bases, and 4 bases lay outside the gene matches. CDR3 length: 15 residues. TCRdb's copy holds only in-frame clones and misses some; the assay was immunoSEQ multiplex PCR. The sample records roughly 80,000 clones, nearly 98% being singletons. The material was CD4+ T cells from blood, obtained before the transplant. The rearrangement joins TRBV4-2 to TRBJ1-1, with 9 nucleotides matching TRBD1. The receptor was isolated from a human donor who received a combined kidney and bone marrow transplant. The CDR3 region has the DNA TGTGCCAGCAGCCAAGAGGGACAGGGCAGGACTGAAGCTTTCTTT. This encodes CASSQEGQGRTEAFF.